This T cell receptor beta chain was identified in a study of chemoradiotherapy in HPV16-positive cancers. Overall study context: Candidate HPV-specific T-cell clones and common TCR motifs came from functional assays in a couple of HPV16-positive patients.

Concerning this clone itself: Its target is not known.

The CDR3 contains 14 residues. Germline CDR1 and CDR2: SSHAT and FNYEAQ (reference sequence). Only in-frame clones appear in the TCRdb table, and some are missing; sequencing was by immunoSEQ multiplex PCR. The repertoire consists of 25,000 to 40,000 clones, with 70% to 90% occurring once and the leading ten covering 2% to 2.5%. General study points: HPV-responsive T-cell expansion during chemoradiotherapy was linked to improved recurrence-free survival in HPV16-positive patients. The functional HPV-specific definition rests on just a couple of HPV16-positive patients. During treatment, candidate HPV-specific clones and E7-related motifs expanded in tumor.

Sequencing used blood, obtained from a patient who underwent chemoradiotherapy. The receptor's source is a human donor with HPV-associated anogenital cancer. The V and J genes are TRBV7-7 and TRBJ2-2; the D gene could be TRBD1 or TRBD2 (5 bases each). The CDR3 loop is CASTGTANTGELFF. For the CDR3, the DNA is TGTGCTTCAACCGGGACGGCGAACACCGGGGAGCTGTTTTTT.